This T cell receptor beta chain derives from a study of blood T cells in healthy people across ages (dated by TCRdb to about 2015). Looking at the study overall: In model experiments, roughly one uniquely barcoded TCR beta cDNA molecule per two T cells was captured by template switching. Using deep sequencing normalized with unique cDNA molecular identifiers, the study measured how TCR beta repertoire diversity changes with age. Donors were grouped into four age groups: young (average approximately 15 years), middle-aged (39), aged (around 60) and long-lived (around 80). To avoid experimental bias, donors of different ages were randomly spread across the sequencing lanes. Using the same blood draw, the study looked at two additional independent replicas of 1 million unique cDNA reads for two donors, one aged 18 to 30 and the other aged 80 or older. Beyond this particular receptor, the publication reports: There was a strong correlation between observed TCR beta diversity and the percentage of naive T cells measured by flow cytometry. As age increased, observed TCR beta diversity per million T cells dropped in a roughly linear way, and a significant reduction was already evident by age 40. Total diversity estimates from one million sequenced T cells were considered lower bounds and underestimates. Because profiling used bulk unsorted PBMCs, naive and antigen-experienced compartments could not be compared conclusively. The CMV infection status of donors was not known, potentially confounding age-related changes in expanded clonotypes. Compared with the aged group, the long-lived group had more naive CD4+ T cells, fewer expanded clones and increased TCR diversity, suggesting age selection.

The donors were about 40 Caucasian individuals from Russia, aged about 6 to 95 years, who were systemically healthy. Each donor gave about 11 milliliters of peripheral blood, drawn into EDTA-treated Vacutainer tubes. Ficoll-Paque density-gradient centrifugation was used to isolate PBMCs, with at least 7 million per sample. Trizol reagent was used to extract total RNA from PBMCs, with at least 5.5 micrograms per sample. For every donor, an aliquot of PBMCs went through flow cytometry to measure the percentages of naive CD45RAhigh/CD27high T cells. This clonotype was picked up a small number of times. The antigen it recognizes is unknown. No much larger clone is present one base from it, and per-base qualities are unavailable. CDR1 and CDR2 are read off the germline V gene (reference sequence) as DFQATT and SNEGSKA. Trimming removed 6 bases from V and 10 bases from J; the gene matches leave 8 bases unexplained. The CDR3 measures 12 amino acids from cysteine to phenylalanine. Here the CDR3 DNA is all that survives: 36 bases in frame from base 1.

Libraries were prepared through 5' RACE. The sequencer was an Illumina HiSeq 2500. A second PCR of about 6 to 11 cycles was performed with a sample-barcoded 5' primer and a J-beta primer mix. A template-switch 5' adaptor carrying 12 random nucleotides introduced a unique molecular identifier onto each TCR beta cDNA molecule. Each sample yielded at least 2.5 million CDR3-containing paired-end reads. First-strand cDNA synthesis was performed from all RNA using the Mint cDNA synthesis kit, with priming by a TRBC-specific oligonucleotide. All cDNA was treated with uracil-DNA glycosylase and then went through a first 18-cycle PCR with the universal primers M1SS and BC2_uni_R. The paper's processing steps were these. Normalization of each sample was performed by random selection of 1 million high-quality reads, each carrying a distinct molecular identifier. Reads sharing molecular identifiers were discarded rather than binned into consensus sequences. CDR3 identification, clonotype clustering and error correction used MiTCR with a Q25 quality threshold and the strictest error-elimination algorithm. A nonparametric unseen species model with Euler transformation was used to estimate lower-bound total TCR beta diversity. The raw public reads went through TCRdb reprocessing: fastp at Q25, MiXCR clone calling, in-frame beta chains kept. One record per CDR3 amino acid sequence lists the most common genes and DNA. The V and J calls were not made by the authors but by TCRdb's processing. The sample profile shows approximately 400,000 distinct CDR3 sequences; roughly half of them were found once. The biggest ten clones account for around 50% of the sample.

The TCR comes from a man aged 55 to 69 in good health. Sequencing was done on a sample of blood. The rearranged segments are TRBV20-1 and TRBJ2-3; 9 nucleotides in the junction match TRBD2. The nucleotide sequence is TGCAGTGCCATAGCGGGGGCGGATGCGCAGTATTTT. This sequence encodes CSAIAGADAQYF.